Listed below are T cell receptor beta chains from one sample, sequenced in a study of post-analysis software for immune sequencing data. One entry per CDR3 protein results from TCRdb running MiXCR on the PCR reads. In the table there are 740,000 or so distinct CDR3 sequences, 53% of which are singletons. The material sequenced was blood. These receptors were collected from a girl between 10 and 17 years old with multiple sclerosis. CDR3s include the opening cysteine and the closing phenylalanine or tryptophan. A D gene is named only where the DNA matches it firmly. The size of a clone is reported for some rows only, either as once, few or many, or as a class for expanded clones.

V gene	clone size	D gene	J gene	CDR3 protein	CDR3 DNA
TRBV7-6	.	.	TRBJ1-1	CASSYQGNTEAFF	TGTGCCAGCAGCTACCAGGGGAACACTGAAGCTTTCTTT
TRBV6-1	once	TRBD2	TRBJ2-5	CASSGGTSGIRDTQYF	TGTGCCAGCAGCGGGGGGACTAGCGGGATACGGGATACGCAGTACTTC
TRBV9	once	.	TRBJ1-6	CASSVAGDSPLHF	TGTGCCAGCAGCGTTGCAGGGGACTCACCCCTCCACTTT
TRBV6-5	few	.	TRBJ1-5	CASSYSGTFNQPQHF	TGTGCCAGCAGTTACTCGGGGACATTCAATCAGCCCCAGCATTTT
TRBV15	few	.	TRBJ2-3	CATSRLVDTQYF	TGTGCCACCAGCCGACTTGTAGATACGCAGTATTTT
TRBV5-1	.	TRBD2	TRBJ2-7	CASSLGGLAGGPSYNEQYF	TGCGCCAGCAGCTTGGGGGGACTAGCGGGAGGTCCTTCCTACAATGAGCAGTACTTC
TRBV10-3	.	TRBD2	TRBJ2-3	CAISSGGSTDTQYF	TGTGCCATATCTAGCGGGGGCAGCACAGATACGCAGTATTTT
TRBV4-1	.	.	TRBJ1-2	CASSPHGRDRTYWGYGYTF	TGCGCCAGCAGCCCCCATGGACGGGATCGTACTTATTGGGGCTATGGCTACACCTTC
TRBV29-1	.	TRBD1	TRBJ2-2	CSTGETGGRAGELFF	TGCAGCACCGGCGAGACAGGGGGTAGGGCCGGGGAGCTGTTTTTT
TRBV20-1	.	.	TRBJ2-7	CSAVGREKTYEQYF	TGCAGTGCTGTGGGCAGGGAAAAGACCTACGAGCAGTACTTC
TRBV20-1	.	TRBD1	TRBJ2-7	CSARAIQGAEQYF	TGCAGTGCTAGAGCTATACAGGGGGCTGAGCAGTACTTC
TRBV29-1	few	TRBD1	TRBJ2-1	CSVFTGGPYNEQFF	TGCAGCGTTTTTACAGGGGGCCCCTACAATGAGCAGTTCTTC
TRBV20-1	.	.	TRBJ2-1	CSARDLTGTFSYNEQFF	TGCAGTGCTAGAGATCTAACGGGGACTTTCTCCTACAATGAGCAGTTCTTC
TRBV2	.	TRBD1	TRBJ1-5	CASNPGTGPAQPQHF	TGTGCCAGCAACCCCGGGACAGGACCGGCCCAGCCCCAGCATTTT
TRBV28	.	.	TRBJ1-2	CASSLIIGLHGYTF	TGTGCCAGCAGCCTCATCATAGGGTTACATGGCTACACCTTC
TRBV6-6	.	.	TRBJ1-2	CASSAQQGGGYTF	TGTGCCAGCAGTGCACAACAGGGTGGTGGCTACACCTTC
TRBV5-1	once	TRBD2	TRBJ2-7	CASSLTTSGAYEQYF	TGCGCCAGCAGCTTGACGACTAGCGGAGCCTACGAGCAGTACTTC
TRBV7-6	many	TRBD2	TRBJ2-7	CASTQGLAGYEQYF	TGTGCCAGCACCCAGGGACTAGCGGGCTACGAGCAGTACTTC
TRBV15	.	TRBD2	TRBJ2-1	CATSSTSGGGNEQFF	TGTGCCACCAGCAGTACTAGCGGGGGGGGCAATGAGCAGTTCTTC
TRBV5-1	.	.	TRBJ2-5	CASNRGGAQETQYF	TGCGCCAGCAACCGCGGCGGGGCACAAGAGACCCAGTACTTC
TRBV5-1	.	TRBD2	TRBJ2-7	CASSTSGGGSYNEQYF	TGCGCCAGCAGCACTAGCGGGGGGGGCTCCTACAATGAGCAGTACTTC
TRBV5-1	.	TRBD1	TRBJ2-7	CASWGQGASEEQYF	TGCGCCAGCTGGGGACAGGGGGCCTCGGAAGAGCAGTACTTC
TRBV6-6	.	.	TRBJ2-2	CASTRSGGNTGELFF	TGTGCCAGCACCCGTTCCGGGGGGAACACCGGGGAGCTGTTTTTT
TRBV12-3/TRBV12-4	few	.	TRBJ1-5	CASSSTNSNQPQHF	TGTGCCAGCAGTTCGACTAATAGCAATCAGCCCCAGCATTTT
TRBV5-1	once	.	TRBJ2-7	CASSLGLGQTSSYEQYF	TGCGCCAGCAGCTTGGGCTTAGGACAGACAAGCTCCTACGAGCAGTACTTC
TRBV3-1	.	TRBD1	TRBJ1-1	CASSQDWTGVAAFF	TGTGCCAGCAGCCAAGACTGGACAGGGGTAGCGGCTTTCTTT
TRBV20-1	.	TRBD2	TRBJ2-7	CSARGSVREGLYEQYF	TGCAGTGCTAGAGGGAGTGTGCGGGAGGGTCTCTACGAGCAGTACTTC
TRBV3-1	few	.	TRBJ2-7	CASSHLTYEQYF	TGTGCCAGCAGCCACCTCACCTACGAGCAGTACTTC
TRBV28	few	TRBD2	TRBJ2-7	CASSLLGTSGNYEQYF	TGTGCCAGCAGTTTATTGGGGACTAGCGGGAACTACGAGCAGTACTTC
TRBV15	.	.	TRBJ2-7	CATGPWGSAEQYF	TGTGCCACCGGTCCGTGGGGATCTGCCGAGCAGTACTTC
TRBV7-2	.	TRBD1	TRBJ2-1	CASSSYRTGPLGNEQFF	TGTGCCAGCAGCTCCTACCGGACAGGTCCCCTCGGAAATGAGCAGTTCTTC
TRBV12-3/TRBV12-4	few	.	TRBJ2-7	CASGTQGLMREQYF	TGTGCCAGCGGTACCCAGGGGCTGATGAGGGAGCAGTACTTC
TRBV7-9	once	.	TRBJ2-6	CASSTTGHSGANVLTF	TGTGCCAGCAGCACCACAGGGCACTCGGGGGCCAACGTCCTGACTTTC
TRBV5-1	.	.	TRBJ2-7	CASSLNGELIVERYF	TGCGCCAGCAGCTTGAACGGCGAACTCATCGTCGAGCGGTACTTC
TRBV5-1	.	TRBD2	TRBJ2-7	CASSLERGLYSYEQYF	TGCGCCAGCAGCTTGGAACGGGGACTATACTCCTACGAGCAGTACTTC
TRBV20-1	few	.	TRBJ2-1	CSASGSPVSSYNEQFF	TGCAGTGCTAGCGGGAGTCCCGTGAGCTCCTACAATGAGCAGTTCTTC
TRBV7-9	.	.	TRBJ2-7	CASTGRTVPSYEQYF	TGTGCCAGCACCGGAAGGACAGTACCCTCCTACGAGCAGTACTTC
TRBV27	.	.	TRBJ1-2	CASSLSTVGGYTF	TGTGCCAGCAGTTTATCGACGGTAGGGGGCTACACCTTC
TRBV7-9	few	.	TRBJ1-2	CASSLRGPLGYTF	TGTGCCAGCAGCTTAAGGGGCCCGCTGGGCTACACCTTC
TRBV6-5	.	.	TRBJ2-5	CASSYRRNQETQYF	TGTGCCAGCAGTTATCGCCGGAATCAAGAGACCCAGTACTTC